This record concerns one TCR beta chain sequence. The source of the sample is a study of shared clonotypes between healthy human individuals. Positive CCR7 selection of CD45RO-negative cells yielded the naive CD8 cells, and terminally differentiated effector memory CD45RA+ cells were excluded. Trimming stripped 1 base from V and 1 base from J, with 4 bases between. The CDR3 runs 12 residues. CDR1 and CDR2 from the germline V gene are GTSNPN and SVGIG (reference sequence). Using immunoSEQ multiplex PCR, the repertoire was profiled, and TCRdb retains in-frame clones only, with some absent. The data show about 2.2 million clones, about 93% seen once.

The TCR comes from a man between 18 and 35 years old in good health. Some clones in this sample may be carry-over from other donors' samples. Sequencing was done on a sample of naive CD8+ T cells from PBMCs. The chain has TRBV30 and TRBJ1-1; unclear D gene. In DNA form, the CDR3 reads TGTGCCTGGAGTGAAACGAACACTGAAGCTTTCTTT. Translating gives CAWSETNTEAFF.